The 14 T cell receptor beta chains given below trace back to one sample, sequenced in a study of CD4+ T cells in melanoma (dated by TCRdb to 2021 to 2024). Library preparation used the immunoSEQ multiplex PCR assay. TCRdb holds this immuneACCESS table with in-frame rearrangements only. Some clones are missing; in checked studies, unresolved V genes explain under half, and the rest has no known cause. Here the sample has 110,000 to 150,000 clones; about nine tenths occur a single time. Less than 2% of the sample comes from the top ten. These receptors all come from a human donor with melanoma.

The V and J genes are TRBV28 and TRBJ1-3; TRBD1 matches at 8 bases. The length of the CDR3 is 14 residues. CDR1 and CDR2 (germline): MDHEN, SYDVKM. The V segment lost 8 bases and the J segment 4 bases; nucleotides outside the gene matches: 7. CDR3 sequence reads: CASANRGTGNTIYF. The CDR3 DNA reads TGTGCCAGCGCGAACAGGGGGACCGGAAACACCATATATTTT.

The gene calls are TRBV19 and TRBJ2-7; 7 nucleotides match TRBD1. The CDR3 contains 12 residues. Germline trimming cut 5 bases from V and 7 bases from J; bases unmatched to any gene: 5. In germline, CDR1 is LNHDA, CDR2 SQIVND (reference sequence). The CDR3 is CASSEGAREQYF. The CDR3, as DNA: TGTGCCAGTAGTGAGGGGGCACGGGAGCAGTACTTC.

The chain has TRBV7-7 and TRBJ2-5; 9 bases are a match to TRBD1. Trimming cost V 5 bases and J 1 base; bases outside gene matches: 8. CDR3 length equals 16 residues. Germline V gene lookup returns CDR1 SSHAT and CDR2 FNYEAQ (reference sequence). DNA of the CDR3: TGTGCCAGCAGCACACTCCGGACAGGGGCCCAAGAGACCCAGTACTTC. Translating gives CASSTLRTGAQETQYF.

The rearrangement joins TRBV5-1 to TRBJ1-6; TRBD1 matches 7 bases. The V and J ends lost 5 bases and 7 bases, in that order; junction bases with no gene match: 12. The V gene's germline CDR1 is SGHRS and CDR2 YFSETQ. This CDR3 contains 16 residues. CDR3 sequence (DNA): TGCGCCAGCAGGGGGGATACAGGGGCCCCGAATTCACCCCTCCACTTT. Translation: CASRGDTGAPNSPLHF.

For this clone: The junction departs from the called germline gene at one end, perhaps through a read error. V gene TRBV18 combines with J gene TRBJ1-4; the D gene is possibly TRBD1 (5 bases). Germline CDR1 KGHSH, CDR2 LQKENI. This CDR3 spans 18 amino acids. CDR3 region: CASSLDTVGTATNGKLFF. The CDR3 nucleotides are TGTGCCAGCTCACTGGACACAGTTGGGACGGCAACTAATGGAAAACTGTTTTTT.

The rearrangement links TRBV11-2 to TRBJ1-2; 7 bases are a match to TRBD1. The CDR3 covers 15 residues. Trimming took 5 bases from V and 6 from J; bases not matched to a gene: 12. CDR1 is SGHAT and CDR2 is FQNNGV in the germline V gene. As DNA, the CDR3 is TGTGCCAGCAGCGGCCGACAGGGAAACAACCATGGCTACACCTTC. It encodes CASSGRQGNNHGYTF.

This chain joins TRBV7-2 and TRBJ2-7; D gene uncertain. The CDR3 covers 14 residues. CDR1 and CDR2 from the germline V gene are SGHTA and FQGNSA. V was clipped by 5 bases and J by 1 base, with 12 bases between them. The CDR3 nucleotides read TGTGCCAGCAGCCCCCGATGGGTGTCCTACGAGCAGTACTTC. It yields the protein CASSPRWVSYEQYF.

In DNA, the CDR3 is TGCGCCAGCCGGAGGGGAACTAATGAAAAACTGTTTTTT. Translating gives CASRRGTNEKLFF. This chain uses TRBV5-1 with TRBJ1-4, with D possibly TRBD1 on 5 matching bases. Trimming shortened V by 7 bases and J by 1 base, and 8 bases separated the two germline ends. The CDR3 is made up of 13 amino acids. Germline V gene lookup returns CDR1 SGHRS and CDR2 YFSETQ.

The chain has TRBV5-1 and TRBJ2-1; TRBD2 matches at 15 bases. The ends lost 5 bases at V and 2 bases at J; junction bases unmatched: 5. Germline V gene data show CDR1 as SGHRS and CDR2 as YFSETQ. The length of the CDR3 is 17 residues. This CDR3 is CASRGLAGGLTYNEQFF. The CDR3 DNA is TGCGCCAGCAGGGGACTAGCGGGGGGCCTCACCTACAATGAGCAGTTCTTC.

This chain links TRBV5-1 with TRBJ2-6; tentative D call: TRBD1 (6 bases). CDR1 is SGHRS and CDR2 is YFSETQ in the germline V gene. This CDR3 is built from 15 residues. Between the trimmed V and J ends, which lost 2 bases and 7 bases, there was a span of 13 bases. CDR3 DNA: TGCGCCAGCAGCTTAACAGGGATCTCCGCCAACGTCCTGACTTTC. This translates into CASSLTGISANVLTF. Based on the CDR3 plus reference TRBV5-1 and TRBJ2-6, the full variable domain is KAGVTQTPRYLIKTRGQQVTLSCSPISGHRSVSWYQQTPGQGLQFLFEYFSETQRNKGNFPGRFSGRQFSNSRSEMNVSTLELGDSALYLCASSLTGISANVLTFGAGSRLTVL.

The gene calls are TRBV19 and TRBJ1-2, with D unresolved. The CDR3 spans 12 residues. Germline values: CDR1 LNHDA, CDR2 SQIVND (reference sequence). V gave up 5 bases and J gave up 7 bases, with 11 bases separating them. CDR3 in amino acids: CASSPLGPGYTF. In DNA form, the CDR3 reads TGTGCCAGTAGTCCCTTGGGTCCTGGCTACACCTTC.

CDR3 bases: TGTGCCAGCAGCTTGGGACCGATCCCCTATGGCTACACCTTC. It encodes CASSLGPIPYGYTF. The chain joins TRBV7-9 to TRBJ1-2, with a tentative D call TRBD1 (5 bases). This CDR3 contains 14 residues. The germline gives CDR1 SEHNR, CDR2 FQNEAQ (reference sequence). V lost 3 bases and J 4 bases, leaving 12 bases between the germline ends.

The chain couples TRBV30 to TRBJ1-5, with a tentative D call TRBD1 (6 bases). Trimming pared 0 bases from V and 6 bases from J, leaving 18 bases between. The CDR3 is 16 residues long. Germline CDR1 GTSNPN, CDR2 SVGIG (reference sequence). CDR3 bases: TGTGCCTGGAGTGTAGCCGGCGGGGGCAGGGGTCAGCCCCAGCATTTT. This translates into CAWSVAGGGRGQPQHF.

The gene calls are TRBV4-1 and TRBJ1-2; D is unresolved. The CDR3 covers 16 residues. Deletions cut 0 bases from V and 1 base from J, with 12 bases between. CDR1 and CDR2 from the germline V gene are MGHRA and YSYEKL. In nucleotides, the CDR3 is TGCGCCAGCAGCCAAGAAGTCTCAAGCTTTAACTATGGCTACACCTTC. Translating it yields CASSQEVSSFNYGYTF.